This TCR beta chain emerged from a study of T cells in Graves' hyperthyroidism and ophthalmopathy. About the research overall: Peripheral blood was secured at the point of initial diagnosis, before any treatment. Study-level results: Blood also carried most thyroid clonotypes expanded above 0.001. Before onset, by a median of about six months, the model predicted ophthalmopathy.

What was amplified from RNA transcripts were TCR beta CDR3 regions. The HTBI set primed first-round TCR CDR3 RT-PCR. TCRdb re-called the multiplex PCR reads through MiXCR, storing one row per CDR3 protein. The repertoire holds roughly 700,000 distinct CDR3 sequences, with 12% to 15% as singletons. The CDR3 extends over 15 amino acids. Germline V gives CDR1 SNHLY, CDR2 FYNNEI. The germline V and J ends were trimmed by 8 bases and 1 base, with 16 bases remaining between them. Patients aged 18 to 65 had newly diagnosed hyperthyroidism of under 2 months' duration. In this sample, this clonotype turned up many times. Its antigen is undetermined.

This receptor was obtained from a woman between 18 and 29 years old with Graves' hyperthyroidism. Material: blood. The chain links TRBV2 to TRBJ2-3; D not certain. Written as DNA, the CDR3 is TGTGCCAGCTCGGGCCCCGAGGAAGGCACAGATACGCAGTATTTT. This codes for CASSGPEEGTDTQYF.